A selection of T cell receptor beta chains follows, all from one sample in a study of blood T cell repertoires in COVID-19. The table came from immunoSEQ multiplex PCR; TCRdb's copy has only in-frame clones and leaves some out. The sample holds 150,000 to 200,000 clones, more than 70% seen once. What was sequenced was PBMCs or T cells enriched from blood (not recorded which). These receptors were collected from a woman aged 50 to 65 in a cohort exposed to, infected with or recovered from COVID-19 (not recorded which). Both conserved end residues are part of each CDR3. A D gene is named only where the DNA matches it firmly. Size is omitted from some rows. Given values are once, few, many or a class for expanded clones.

CDR3 DNA	CDR3 protein	D gene	clone size	J gene	V gene
TGCGCCAGCAGCCTAGTACCGACAGGGAACTATGGCTACACCTTC	CASSLVPTGNYGYTF	TRBD1	.	TRBJ1-2	TRBV4-3
TGTGCCAGCAGCCAAGATCAGGCCAGCATCTCTGGGGCCAACGTCCTGACTTTC	CASSQDQASISGANVLTF	.	.	TRBJ2-6	TRBV4-2
TGTGCCAGCAGTTTCAAACCCGGACAGGGGGGTGGCACAGATACGCAGTATTTT	CASSFKPGQGGGTDTQYF	TRBD1	once	TRBJ2-3	TRBV7-9
TGCAGCGTTGAATCCTCGCGGGAGGGGACCAACAATGAGCAGTTCTTC	CSVESSREGTNNEQFF	TRBD2	.	TRBJ2-1	TRBV29-1
TGTGCCAGCAGCAACCCAAACAGGGGGCAAGATACGCAGTATTTT	CASSNPNRGQDTQYF	TRBD1	.	TRBJ2-3	TRBV7-2
TGTGCCAGCAGCCAAGAAGGACTAGCGGGAGTGGCGAGCGAGCAGTACTTC	CASSQEGLAGVASEQYF	TRBD2	.	TRBJ2-7	TRBV4-2
TGTGCCAGTAGGGCCGGACAGGGGAGGTATGGCTACACCTTC	CASRAGQGRYGYTF	TRBD1	.	TRBJ1-2	TRBV19
TGTGCCGTGTCCGGGGACTACTCCTACAATGAGCAGTTCTTC	CAVSGDYSYNEQFF	TRBD2	.	TRBJ2-1	TRBV19
TGTGCCATCAGTGAGACTAGCGGAACCACCGGGGAGCTGTTTTTT	CAISETSGTTGELFF	TRBD2	.	TRBJ2-2	TRBV10-3
TGTGCCAGCAGCTTCCAGGCGAACTATGGCTACACCTTC	CASSFQANYGYTF	.	.	TRBJ1-2	TRBV5-4
TGTGCCAGCAGCATTAGCGGGGGCCCCACAGATACGCAGTATTTT	CASSISGGPTDTQYF	TRBD2	.	TRBJ2-3	TRBV6-5
TGTGCCAGCAGGGCACAAATATCGGGTCAGCCCCAGCATTTT	CASRAQISGQPQHF	.	.	TRBJ1-5	TRBV6-5
TGTGCCAGCAGTTTATCAGGTCCCTACGAGCAGTACTTC	CASSLSGPYEQYF	.	.	TRBJ2-7	TRBV28
TGTGCCAGTAGTATCGGCGGGGGGTACCAAGAGACCCAGTACTTC	CASSIGGGYQETQYF	TRBD2	.	TRBJ2-5	TRBV19
TGCGCCAGCAGCTTGGGGGACAGAAAGAACACCGGGGAGCTGTTTTTT	CASSLGDRKNTGELFF	TRBD1	once	TRBJ2-2	TRBV5-1
TGTGCCATCAGTGATTCGGGATTAGGGGGCTCGGAGACCCAGTACTTC	CAISDSGLGGSETQYF	TRBD1	.	TRBJ2-5	TRBV10-3
TGTGCCAGCTCACCCCATGCCGGAGAGACCCAGTACTTC	CASSPHAGETQYF	.	.	TRBJ2-5	TRBV18
TGTGCCAGCAGTTCCCGGACTAGCGGGGGGGCGGGTGAGCAGTTCTTC	CASSSRTSGGAGEQFF	TRBD2	.	TRBJ2-1	TRBV6-2/TRBV6-3
TGCGCCAGCAGCACCGATATGGGGGGAAATGAGCAGTTCTTC	CASSTDMGGNEQFF	.	.	TRBJ2-1	TRBV10-1
TGTGCCAGCAGTCCACCCGGACTCTCCTACGAGCAGTACTTC	CASSPPGLSYEQYF	.	.	TRBJ2-7	TRBV28
TGTGCCAGCAGTTTAAATGGCGGAAGGGGCTACACCTTC	CASSLNGGRGYTF	.	few	TRBJ1-2	TRBV27
TGTGCCAGCAGCCAAGGGGCAGGCCTCGTCCTGACTTTC	CASSQGAGLVLTF	.	.	TRBJ2-6	TRBV3-1/TRBV3-2
TGTGCCAGCAGCCCGCTCGGGACATGGGCGGGTAACACCATATATTTT	CASSPLGTWAGNTIYF	.	.	TRBJ1-3	TRBV21-1
TGTGCCAGCAGCACTAGCGGGGGCCGGGGGCAGGAGCAGTTCTTC	CASSTSGGRGQEQFF	TRBD2	.	TRBJ2-1	TRBV7-3
TGCAGTGCTAGTCCCCCGGCGAAGGGGCGATCGTCGGTGAACACTGAAGCTTTCTTT	CSASPPAKGRSSVNTEAFF	.	.	TRBJ1-1	TRBV20-1
TGTGCCAGCAGCCGCGGGACTAGAGACACAGATACGCAGTATTTT	CASSRGTRDTDTQYF	TRBD2	.	TRBJ2-3	TRBV4-2
TGTGCCAGCAGCCTAACCGCGGATCTACCTTCCTACGAGCAGTACTTC	CASSLTADLPSYEQYF	.	.	TRBJ2-7	TRBV11-2
TGTGCCAGCCTTAACTCCGGGACAGGGGTTGAAGCTTTCTTT	CASLNSGTGVEAFF	TRBD1	once	TRBJ1-1	TRBV28
TGTGCCAGCAGTACTTTATTTGAGTACACTGAAGCTTTCTTT	CASSTLFEYTEAFF	.	.	TRBJ1-1	TRBV6-2/TRBV6-3
TGTGCCAGTAGTACCAGGGGGCGAGGGAAAGAGACCCAGTACTTC	CASSTRGRGKETQYF	TRBD1	.	TRBJ2-5	TRBV19
TGTGCCAGCAGCCCGAGTCTAGCGGGGGAAAGAGATACGCAGTATTTT	CASSPSLAGERDTQYF	TRBD2	.	TRBJ2-3	TRBV7-2
TGTGCCAGCAGCCCAGCCGAGAGGGATTCACCCCTCCACTTT	CASSPAERDSPLHF	.	.	TRBJ1-6	TRBV7-2
TGTGCCAGCAGTAGGACAGCAAACAATGAGCAGTTCTTC	CASSRTANNEQFF	.	.	TRBJ2-1	TRBV12-3/TRBV12-4
TGTGCCAGCAGTCCCCCGACAGGAAGCACAGATACGCAGTATTTT	CASSPPTGSTDTQYF	.	.	TRBJ2-3	TRBV28
TGCGCCAGCAGCTCCCATGACGGGGGGGACGAGCAGTACTTC	CASSSHDGGDEQYF	TRBD2	.	TRBJ2-7	TRBV5-1
TGTGCCAGCAGTGCCCGGTTAGCGGGGGCCCATTGGATCTTC	CASSARLAGAHWIF	TRBD2	.	TRBJ2-1	TRBV28
TGTGCCAGCAGAGACAGGAGTGGTGAAAAACTGTTTTTT	CASRDRSGEKLFF	.	.	TRBJ1-4	TRBV28
TGTGCCAGCAGCTTAGCCAAGAAGGGGACAGGGTGGTCAGCAACTAATGAAAAACTGTTTTTT	CASSLAKKGTGWSATNEKLFF	.	few	TRBJ1-4	TRBV21-1
TGTGCCAGCAGTCTCAACGGGGCTCTCGGAGGGGACTTC	CASSLNGALGGDF	.	few	TRBJ2-7	TRBV28
TGCGCCAGCAGCTTGGGTACTGAATATACGCAGTATTTT	CASSLGTEYTQYF	.	.	TRBJ2-3	TRBV5-1
TGCGCCAGCAGCTTGGTGGGGGGTCGGCGACTCCGAGACTCTGGGGCCAACGTCCTGACTTTC	CASSLVGGRRLRDSGANVLTF	.	.	TRBJ2-6	TRBV5-1
TGTGCCAGCAGCTCAGGCGGCGCAGGGGCCAGCAATCAGCCCCAGCATTTT	CASSSGGAGASNQPQHF	.	.	TRBJ1-5	TRBV7-8
TGTGCCAGTAGTATGGTCTTCAGCGGGACAAGGGGGGTGACTGAAGCTTTCTTT	CASSMVFSGTRGVTEAFF	.	.	TRBJ1-1	TRBV19